The clone carrying this TCR beta chain was seen repeatedly, ten times or more. No antigen is known for it. The CDR3 runs to 16 residues. Germline-derived CDR1 and CDR2 are DFQATT and SNEGSKA (reference sequence). V gave up 0 bases and J gave up 1 base, with 13 bases separating them. This specimen belongs to a study of regulatory T cells in long-lasting Graves disease. Study-level background: Those Graves' patients who were newly diagnosed had been on antithyroid drugs under 3 months. Regarding the study as a whole: Persistent disease exhibited a predilection for TRBV28, TRBJ1-2 and TRBJ2-5.

Indicated time point: newly diagnosed GD, antithyroid drugs for less than 3 months. PBMC-extracted RNA yielded the TCR library. Combining iRepertoire HTBI primers with Arm-PCR of CDR3 regions, the authors built TCR beta libraries. MiXCR, applied by TCRdb to the multiplex PCR reads, yields one record per CDR3 protein. The sample has about 500,000 distinct CDR3 sequences; 9.5% to 15% are singletons. This same sample was also part of a study on T cells in Graves' hyperthyroidism and ophthalmopathy. As reported in that work: Disease duration under 2 months; hyperthyroidism patients were aged 18 to 65. TCR CDR3 regions were first amplified by RT-PCR with HTBI primers.

The receptor's source is a woman under 40 with Graves disease. J is TRBJ1-5 and V is TRBV20-1, with D unclear. Source: peripheral blood mononuclear cells (PBMCs), taken at new diagnosis, from a patient treated with antithyroid drugs. The CDR3 DNA sequence: TGCAGTGCTAGAGATAGCGGGCGCGGGAGCAATCAGCCCCAGCATTTT. This gives the protein CSARDSGRGSNQPQHF.